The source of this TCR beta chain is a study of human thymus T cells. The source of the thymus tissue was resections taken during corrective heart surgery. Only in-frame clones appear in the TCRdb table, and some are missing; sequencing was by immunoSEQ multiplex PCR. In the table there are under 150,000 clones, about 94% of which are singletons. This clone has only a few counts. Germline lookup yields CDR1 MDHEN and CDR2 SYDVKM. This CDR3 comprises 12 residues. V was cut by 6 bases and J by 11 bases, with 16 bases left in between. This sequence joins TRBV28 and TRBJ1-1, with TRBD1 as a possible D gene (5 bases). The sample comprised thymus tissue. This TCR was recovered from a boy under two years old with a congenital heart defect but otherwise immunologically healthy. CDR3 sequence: CASSGTGEVAFF. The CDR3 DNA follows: TGTGCCAGCAGCGGGACTGGGGAGGTGGCTTTCTTT.